This record concerns one T cell receptor (beta chain) sequence. Antigen unknown. Time point described: newly diagnosed, previously untreated cHL patient sample. Purification of CD4+ T cells from thawed PBMCs was achieved by magnetic negative selection. The sample originates from a study of PD-1 blockade in classical Hodgkin lymphoma. Per the germline V gene, CDR1 is LNHDA and CDR2 is SQIVND (reference sequence). Trimming cost V 1 base and J 1 base, with 4 bases left between them. The CDR3 extends over 13 amino acids. Study findings and constraints: The repertoire differences lack a defined cause, possibly disease activity or prior therapy.

Clones were sequenced by immunoSEQ multiplex PCR, and TCRdb holds only the in-frame ones, with some missing. Among roughly 3,400 clones, over 80% were seen once, and the ten largest hold about 2.6%. The chain has TRBV19 and TRBJ2-5; D is unclear. Sequencing was carried out using CD4+ T cells from blood. The receptor was isolated from a human donor with classical Hodgkin lymphoma. The CDR3: CASSIGLQETQYF. DNA for the CDR3: TGTGCCAGTAGTATAGGTCTCCAAGAGACCCAGTACTTC.